What follows is one TCR beta chain and its context. Its antigen is still unknown. Whole-study findings and limits: The TCR gene usage of tumor memory CD4+ T cells clustered together with blood and lymph node memory CD4+ cells and with lymph node naive CD4+ cells.

Germline V gene lookup returns CDR1 MDHEN and CDR2 SYDVKM. V shed 7 bases, J shed 4 bases, and the junction held 7 bases outside the gene matches. The CDR3 is made up of 14 amino acids. The sorted Tregs were CD4+CD25+CD127-/low cells. After constant-region reverse-primer amplification, full-length variable regions underwent semi-nested PCR with Nested Universal Primer A. One entry per CDR3 protein, called by TCRdb with MiXCR from the 5' RACE reads. The sample includes 46,000 or so distinct CDR3 sequences, approximately 23% of them seen just once. This chain uses TRBV28 with TRBJ2-4, with TRBD2 matching 7 bases. Sequences were obtained from Tregs sorted from a lymph node. The TCR originated in a female donor with breast cancer. CDR3 sequence (DNA): TGTGCCAGCACCATAGCGGGTAGTAAAAACATTCAGTACTTC. Protein: CASTIAGSKNIQYF.